These T cell receptor beta chains were read from a single sample in a study of early T cells in non-severe SARS-CoV-2 infection. MiXCR was run by TCRdb on the 5' RACE reads, yielding one entry per CDR3 protein. This sample carries under 70,000 distinct CDR3 sequences, around a tenth of them seen once, and the ten largest clones take approximately 4.2%. The sequenced material came from whole blood. The receptors stem from an adult who was a healthcare worker with PCR-confirmed SARS-CoV-2 infection or an uninfected control (not recorded which). Both conserved end residues are part of each CDR3. The order of the fields is CDR3 length, J gene, clone size, V gene, D gene, CDR3 protein, CDR3 DNA. A D gene is named only where the DNA matches it firmly. Expanded clones get a size class; other rows say once, few or many, or leave the size out.

12 | TRBJ1-2 | . | TRBV24-1 | . | CATSDATDGYTF | TGTGCCACCAGTGATGCCACTGATGGCTACACCTTC
14 | TRBJ1-2 | many | TRBV4-1 | . | CASSQNRDRHGYTF | TGCGCCAGCAGCCAGAACAGAGACCGGCATGGCTACACCTTC
13 | TRBJ1-2 | few | TRBV3-1 | . | CASRPGGGSGYTF | TGTGCCAGCCGTCCCGGGGGGGGAAGTGGCTACACCTTC
14 | TRBJ2-7 | many | TRBV20-1 | TRBD1 | CSARGRGQGYEQYF | TGCAGTGCTAGGGGCAGGGGGCAGGGGTACGAGCAGTACTTC
14 | TRBJ1-4 | few | TRBV12-3/TRBV12-4 | TRBD1 | CASSPTGGREKLFF | TGTGCCAGCAGCCCTACAGGGGGCAGAGAAAAACTGTTTTTT
15 | TRBJ2-2 | few | TRBV2 | TRBD2 | CASTRTSGSTGELFF | TGTGCCAGCACCCGGACTAGCGGGAGCACCGGGGAGCTGTTTTTT
14 | TRBJ2-1 | few | TRBV5-1 | . | CASSSGYRYNEQFF | TGCGCCAGCAGCTCGGGGTATCGGTACAATGAGCAGTTCTTC
13 | TRBJ1-2 | . | TRBV20-1 | . | CSPIRELAYGYTF | TGCAGTCCTATACGGGAGCTCGCCTATGGCTACACCTTC
13 | TRBJ1-1 | . | TRBV11-1 | TRBD1 | CASSARQGSEAFF | TGTGCCAGCAGCGCCCGACAGGGCAGTGAAGCTTTCTTT
15 | TRBJ1-2 | many | TRBV6-1 | . | CASSGRAPIPYGYTF | TGTGCCAGCAGTGGCCGGGCTCCAATCCCCTATGGCTACACCTTC
16 | TRBJ2-1 | . | TRBV5-1 | TRBD2 | CASSRVAGSSYNEQFF | TGCGCCAGCAGCCGTGTAGCGGGAAGCTCCTACAATGAGCAGTTCTTC
14 | TRBJ2-7 | . | TRBV5-4 | TRBD1 | CASRPRTGVHEQYF | TGTGCCAGCCGCCCAAGGACAGGGGTCCACGAGCAGTACTTC
15 | TRBJ2-3 | many | TRBV9 | TRBD2 | CASSVGGGRTDTQYF | TGTGCCAGCAGCGTAGGCGGGGGGCGGACAGATACGCAGTATTTT
12 | TRBJ2-7 | many | TRBV12-3/TRBV12-4 | . | CASSPGLSEQYF | TGTGCCAGCAGTCCGGGACTGTCCGAGCAGTACTTC
12 | TRBJ2-5 | . | TRBV3-1 | . | CASSQGLGTQYF | TGTGCCAGCAGCCAAGGTCTCGGGACCCAGTACTTC
19 | TRBJ1-5 | many | TRBV12-2 | . | CASRLPLRGVGKSNQPQHF | TGTGCAAGTCGCTTACCGCTGCGGGGAGTTGGGAAAAGCAATCAGCCCCAGCATTTT
15 | TRBJ2-7 | many | TRBV7-9 | . | CASSQHGTLGREQYF | TGTGCCAGCAGCCAACATGGGACCCTCGGACGGGAGCAGTACTTC
18 | TRBJ2-2 | many | TRBV20-1 | . | CSASKAAGNRANTGELFF | TGCAGTGCTAGTAAGGCGGCAGGGAACCGAGCGAACACCGGGGAGCTGTTTTTT
15 | TRBJ2-5 | . | TRBV7-9 | TRBD1 | CASSPSGQAKETQYF | TGTGCCAGCAGCCCCTCCGGACAGGCAAAAGAGACCCAGTACTTC
16 | TRBJ2-7 | many | TRBV4-2 | . | CASSQEGPGNIYEQYF | TGTGCCAGCAGCCAAGAAGGCCCAGGCAACATCTACGAGCAGTACTTC